This T cell receptor beta chain was sequenced during a study of blood T cells in healthy people across ages. Looked up from germline, CDR1 is SGHTA and CDR2 is FQGNSA. This CDR3 spans 15 amino acids. Trimming at V came to 5 bases and at J to 5 bases, leaving 11 bases not matched to a gene. Primers used in a second PCR of about 6 to 11 cycles were a sample-barcoded 5' primer and a J-beta primer mix. TCRdb independently ran MiXCR on the 5' RACE reads; one entry per CDR3 protein. The sample shows some 900,000 distinct CDR3 sequences, 29% of them seen only once. This clonotype was obtained from a woman over 75 in good health. The sequencing input was blood. The rearrangement joins TRBV7-2 to TRBJ1-2; TRBD1 aligns across 7 bases. CDR3 nucleotides: TGTGCCAGCAGCCCTTCCGGGACAGCGATTTATGGCTACACCTTC. As protein: CASSPSGTAIYGYTF.